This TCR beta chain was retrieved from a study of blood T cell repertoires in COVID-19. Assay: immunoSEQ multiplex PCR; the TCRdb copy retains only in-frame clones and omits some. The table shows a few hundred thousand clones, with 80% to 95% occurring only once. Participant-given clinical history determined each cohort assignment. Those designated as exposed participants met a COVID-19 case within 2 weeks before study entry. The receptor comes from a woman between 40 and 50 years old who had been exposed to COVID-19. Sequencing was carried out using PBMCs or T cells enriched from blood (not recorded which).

The CDR3 coding sequence is TGTGCCTGGAGTTTGGGCGGGGGGGATGAGACCCAGTACTTC. As protein: CAWSLGGGDETQYF. The chain is built from TRBV30 and TRBJ2-5; 9 nucleotides match TRBD2. V shed 2 bases, J shed 5 bases, and the junction held 6 bases outside the gene matches. The germline V gene has CDR1 GTSNPN and CDR2 SVGIG (reference sequence). CDR3 length equals 14 residues. Based on the CDR3 plus reference TRBV30 and TRBJ2-5, the full variable domain is SQTIHQWPATLVQPVGSPLSLECTVEGTSNPNLYWYRQAAGRGLQLLFYSVGIGQISSEVPQNLSASRPQDRQFILSSKKLLLSDSGFYLCAWSLGGGDETQYFGPGTRLLVL.